One and the same sample provided the 18 T cell receptor beta chains below, sequenced in a study of a mutant IDH1 vaccine in newly diagnosed glioma (dated by TCRdb to about 2021). Libraries came from the immunoSEQ multiplex PCR assay. Imported from immuneACCESS, the table was reduced by TCRdb to in-frame sequences with V and J called. These copies leave out some clones; in studies compared against another copy, an unresolved V gene accounts for under half, and the cause of the remainder is not known. For this sample there are just over 65,000 clones; less than 90% appear just once. Clones ranked in the top ten supply approximately 12% of the sample. Antigens for these TCRs are unknown. This specimen's time point label, per the study, means: week 35, safety follow-up. Every vaccine dose consisted of 300 ug of a 20-mer mutant IDH1 peptide in Montanide, administered subcutaneously together with topical imiquimod.

The sequences come from PBMCs, collected from a glioma patient whose treatment included an IDH1 peptide vaccine. These receptors came from a man between 18 and 35 years old with glioma.

This rearrangement joins TRBV10-3 to TRBJ2-7; the D call may be TRBD1 or TRBD2 (5 bases each). Trimming took 7 bases from V and 1 from J, leaving 23 bases between them. The germline gives CDR1 ENHRY, CDR2 SYGVKD. The CDR3 consists of 17 residues. DNA for the CDR3: TGTGCCATCACGAGGTCGGGGACGCTAGGAGAGTCCTACGAGCAGTACTTC. Amino acids: CAITRSGTLGESYEQYF.

The genes are TRBV7-8 and TRBJ1-5; 9 bases match TRBD1. Germline loops: CDR1 SGHVS, CDR2 FQNEAQ. CDR3 length: 16 residues. The V gene end was trimmed by 3 bases and the J gene end by 0 bases; junction bases not matched to a gene: 3. CDR3 protein: CASSFETGGSNQPQHF. The CDR3 DNA reads TGTGCCAGCAGCTTCGAGACAGGGGGTAGCAATCAGCCCCAGCATTTT. Based on the CDR3 plus reference TRBV7-8 and TRBJ1-5, the full variable domain is GAGVSQSPRYKVAKRGQDVALRCDPISGHVSLFWYQQALGQGPEFLTYFQNEAQLDKSGLPSDRFFAERPEGSVSTLKIQRTQQEDSAVYLCASSFETGGSNQPQHFGDGTRLSIL.

The chain uses TRBV6-1 and TRBJ1-1; 9 bases line up with TRBD1. Germline trimming cut 6 bases from V and 2 bases from J; bases unmatched to any gene: 1. The CDR3 is 13 amino acids. Germline CDR1 MNHNS, CDR2 SASEGT. In DNA, the CDR3 is TGTGCCAGCAGGACAGGGGGAAACACTGAAGCTTTCTTT. Its protein product is CASRTGGNTEAFF.

The rearrangement joins TRBV2 to TRBJ2-7, with 8 bases matching TRBD2. The ends lost 5 bases at V and 0 bases at J; junction bases unmatched: 15. This CDR3 is built from 18 residues. Germline-derived CDR1 and CDR2 are SNHLY and FYNNEI. The CDR3 reads CASSLEWGGGTRSYEQYF. CDR3 in DNA: TGTGCCAGCAGTTTGGAGTGGGGCGGGGGGACTCGCTCCTACGAGCAGTACTTC.

V gene TRBV29-1 combines with J gene TRBJ2-1, with D unresolved. The CDR3 has 15 residues. Germline CDR1 and CDR2: SQVTM and ANQGSEA. The germline V and J ends were trimmed by 6 bases and 10 bases, with 25 bases remaining between them. The CDR3 sequence: CSVPSTEFRDREQFF. The CDR3, as DNA: TGCAGCGTCCCCTCAACGGAATTCCGAGATCGGGAGCAGTTCTTC.

V gene TRBV4-1 combines with J gene TRBJ2-7, with 9 bases aligning to TRBD1. The CDR3 spans 14 residues. CDR1 MGHRA and CDR2 YSYEKL come from the germline V gene. J gave up 5 bases and V 0 bases, and 2 bases lay outside the gene matches. The CDR3 region is CASSQERDRDEQYF. CDR3 bases: TGCGCCAGCAGCCAAGAGAGGGACAGGGACGAGCAGTACTTC.

The chain is built from TRBV28 and TRBJ1-1; no clear D. The germline V gene encodes CDR1 MDHEN and CDR2 SYDVKM. V lost 11 bases, J lost 0 bases, and 13 bases lay in between. This CDR3 spans 13 amino acids. CDR3 loop: CAESGHMNTEAFF. CDR3 DNA: TGTGCCGAGAGTGGGCACATGAACACTGAAGCTTTCTTT.

The V gene is TRBV5-4, the J gene TRBJ2-3; D gene ambiguous. The CDR3 is 13 amino acids. Germline CDR1 and CDR2: SGHNT and YYREEE (reference sequence). Trimming pared 1 base from V and 4 bases from J, leaving 7 bases between. CDR3 protein: CASSLFSADTQYF. The CDR3 coding sequence is TGTGCCAGCAGCTTGTTCAGCGCAGATACGCAGTATTTT.

This clone ranks as medium-sized. This specimen includes other DNA sequences encoding the same CDR3. The chain has TRBV6-5 and TRBJ2-7, with D possibly matching TRBD2 (6 bases). The ends were cut back, 0 bases at V and 1 base at J, with 7 bases in the middle. Germline V gene sequence: CDR1 MNHEY, CDR2 SVGAGI. The CDR3 loop spans 14 amino acids. CDR3 coding DNA: TGTGCCAGCAGTTACTCGGGGGGTTCCTACGAGCAGTACTTC. Translation gives CASSYSGGSYEQYF.

The chain couples TRBV19 to TRBJ1-1, with D perhaps matching TRBD1 (6 bases). The CDR3 contains 14 residues. V was pared by 4 bases and J by 4 bases, with 13 bases between. Germline V gene lookup returns CDR1 LNHDA and CDR2 SQIVND (reference sequence). CDR3 protein: CASSSDRWVTEAFF. In DNA form, the CDR3 reads TGTGCCAGTAGTAGTGACAGGTGGGTCACTGAAGCTTTCTTT.

The chain combines TRBV9 with TRBJ1-5; TRBD1 is a possible D gene (6 bases). Trimming removed 4 bases from V and 4 bases from J, with 15 bases in between. This CDR3 is built from 15 residues. In germline, CDR1 is SGDLS, CDR2 YYNGEE. As DNA, the CDR3 is TGTGCCAGCAGCATCGAGGGGGAGGGAAATCAGCCCCAGCATTTT. This translates into CASSIEGEGNQPQHF.

This chain uses TRBV9 with TRBJ2-1, with a weak D call TRBD1 (6 bases). The V end lost 0 bases, the J end lost 2 bases, and 6 bases lay between the germline ends. The germline gives CDR1 SGDLS, CDR2 YYNGEE. This CDR3 spans 14 amino acids. The CDR3 is CASSVGQAYNEQFF. The CDR3, as DNA: TGTGCCAGCAGCGTAGGACAGGCCTACAATGAGCAGTTCTTC.

This chain joins TRBV9 and TRBJ2-7, with D perhaps matching TRBD1 (8 bases). Germline V gives CDR1 SGDLS, CDR2 YYNGEE. The CDR3 contains 14 residues. V lost 3 bases and J 3 bases, leaving 13 bases between the germline ends. The CDR3 loop reads CASSAYRGGYEQYF. The CDR3 DNA sequence: TGTGCCAGCAGCGCTTACAGGGGGGGCTACGAGCAGTACTTC.

The V call is TRBV7-9, the J call TRBJ1-5, with D unclear. This CDR3 spans 12 amino acids. The V end lost 5 bases, the J end lost 6 bases, and 8 bases lay between the germline ends. Germline V gene lookup returns CDR1 SEHNR and CDR2 FQNEAQ (reference sequence). CDR3 sequence: CASSTLGQPQHF. CDR3 nucleotides: TGTGCCAGCAGCACCTTGGGTCAGCCCCAGCATTTT.

The chain recombines TRBV18 with TRBJ1-6, with TRBD1 as a possible D gene (5 bases). Trimming removed 4 bases at V and 7 bases at J, with 17 bases between. Germline-derived CDR1 and CDR2 are KGHSH and LQKENI. CDR3 length: 16 amino acids. The CDR3 here is CASSLRGGTGNSPLHF. In DNA, the CDR3 is TGTGCCAGCTCACTGCGCGGGGGGACGGGGAATTCACCCCTCCACTTT.

The V call is TRBV25-1, the J call TRBJ1-4; 7 bases line up with TRBD1. The trim removed 3 bases at V and 4 bases at J, leaving 11 bases unmatched. Germline loops: CDR1 MGHDK, CDR2 SYGVNS. CDR3 size: 17 residues. The DNA of the CDR3 is TGTGCCAGCAGTGACAGACAGGGCCTGGATGGTAATGAAAAACTGTTTTTT. It translates to CASSDRQGLDGNEKLFF.

The chain is built from TRBV11-2 and TRBJ2-3; the D call may be TRBD1 or TRBD2 (5 bases each). The V and J ends lost 0 bases and 3 bases respectively, with 13 bases between them. CDR3 length equals 16 residues. Germline lookup yields CDR1 SGHAT and CDR2 FQNNGV. CDR3 residues: CASSLDVGRITDTQYF. The CDR3 coding sequence is TGTGCCAGCAGCTTAGATGTGGGACGCATAACAGATACGCAGTATTTT.

This clone was counted a few times. The chain couples TRBV19 to TRBJ1-5, with 12 nucleotides matching TRBD1. Germline V CDR1 and CDR2: LNHDA, SQIVND (reference sequence). CDR3 length: 14 residues. With V trimmed by 5 bases and J by 5 bases, 1 base remained unmatched. The CDR3: CASSWDRGHQPQHF. DNA of the CDR3: TGTGCCAGTAGTTGGGACAGGGGGCATCAGCCCCAGCATTTT.